This is a list of T cell receptor beta chains from one sample in a study of PD-L1 blockade in urothelial cancer. Repertoires were generated with immunoSEQ multiplex PCR, while TCRdb's copy carries only in-frame clones and drops some. The sample lists about 56,000 clones; about 82% were seen once. The material was PBMCs, obtained around atezolizumab (anti-PD-L1) treatment. The receptors originated from a man in his fifties with urothelial cancer. Each CDR3 is given with its conserved first and last residue. Each record gives: J gene, D gene, V gene, clone size, CDR3 DNA, CDR3 protein. The D gene is left open where the match is weak. Size is omitted from some rows. Given values are once, few, many or a class for expanded clones.

TRBJ1-5 . TRBV18 . TGTGTCAGCTCACCCTCAGGGGGCAATCAGCCCCAGCATTTT CVSSPSGGNQPQHF
TRBJ2-1 TRBD1 TRBV7-9 . TGTGCCAGCAGCCTCAGGGGACAGGGTTTTGATGAGCAGTTCTTC CASSLRGQGFDEQFF
TRBJ1-6 TRBD1 TRBV27 . TGTGCCAGCAGTCCACGGACAGGGCAAAGATCACCCCTCCACTTT CASSPRTGQRSPLHF
TRBJ2-3 . TRBV18 few TGTGCCAGCTCACCTATCGGGAGAGGGGGCACAGATACGCAGTATTTT CASSPIGRGGTDTQYF
TRBJ2-5 . TRBV19 . TGTGCCAGTAGTATAGGACTATTAGAGACCCAGTACTTC CASSIGLLETQYF
TRBJ2-3 TRBD1 TRBV19 . TGTGCCAGTAGTATAGATTTACAGGGGGCTGGCACAGATACGCAGTATTTT CASSIDLQGAGTDTQYF
TRBJ2-3 . TRBV12-5 . TGTGCTAGTGCATCCGGAGGGCTTAGCACAGATACGCAGTATTTT CASASGGLSTDTQYF
TRBJ1-2 TRBD1 TRBV14 . TGTGCCAGCAGCCAAGGTGGGACAGCTTTCGGCTACACCTTC CASSQGGTAFGYTF
TRBJ2-5 . TRBV2 . TGTGCCAGCAGTGAAGACAGGGTACTGAGGGAGACCCAGTACTTC CASSEDRVLRETQYF
TRBJ2-7 . TRBV7-9 . TGTGCCAGCAGCTTAGATCACAATACCTACGAGCAGTACTTC CASSLDHNTYEQYF